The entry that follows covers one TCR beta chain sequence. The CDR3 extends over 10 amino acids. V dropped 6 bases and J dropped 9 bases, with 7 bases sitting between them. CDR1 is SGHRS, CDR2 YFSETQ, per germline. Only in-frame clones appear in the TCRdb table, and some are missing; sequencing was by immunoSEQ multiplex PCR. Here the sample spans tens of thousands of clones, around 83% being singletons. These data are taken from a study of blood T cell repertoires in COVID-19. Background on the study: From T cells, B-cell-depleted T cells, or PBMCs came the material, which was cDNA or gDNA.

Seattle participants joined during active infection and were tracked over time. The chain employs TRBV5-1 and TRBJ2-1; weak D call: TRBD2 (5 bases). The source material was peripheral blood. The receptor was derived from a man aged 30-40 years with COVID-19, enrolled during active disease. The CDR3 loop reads CASMGAEQFF. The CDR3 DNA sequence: TGCGCCAGCATGGGAGCTGAGCAGTTCTTC.